This T cell receptor beta chain was captured in a study of blood T cells in healthy people across ages. At the level of the study: In model experiments, template switching was able to capture about one barcoded beta molecule for every two T cells that were present.

Study-level points and caveats: With unsorted PBMCs, a conclusive comparison of naive versus antigen-experienced cells was not possible.

Comment on this clonotype: Its antigen is still unknown.

A second PCR of 7 to 11 cycles used a sample-barcoded 5' primer and a J-beta primer mix. Every cDNA molecule bore a tag from a template-switch adaptor containing 12 random nucleotides. TCRdb re-called the 5' RACE reads through MiXCR, storing one row per CDR3 protein. The table records 800,000 to 950,000 distinct CDR3 sequences, just under 30% of them present only once. These records were also assigned to another study, of T cells of mothers and their children. That source reports: M1S, a second-PCR primer, added sample barcodes and 2-4 random nucleotides.

The sample was blood. The receptor comes from a woman between 40 and 50 years old in good health.

CDR3: CASRQRGPSDTQYF. The CDR3, as DNA: TGTGCCAGTAGGCAGCGGGGGCCCTCAGATACGCAGTATTTT. The rearrangement joins TRBV19 to TRBJ2-3, with 8 bases fitting TRBD2. J lost 4 bases, V lost 6 bases, and 6 bases had no gene match. The CDR3 covers 14 residues. Per the germline V gene, CDR1 is LNHDA and CDR2 is SQIVND (reference sequence).